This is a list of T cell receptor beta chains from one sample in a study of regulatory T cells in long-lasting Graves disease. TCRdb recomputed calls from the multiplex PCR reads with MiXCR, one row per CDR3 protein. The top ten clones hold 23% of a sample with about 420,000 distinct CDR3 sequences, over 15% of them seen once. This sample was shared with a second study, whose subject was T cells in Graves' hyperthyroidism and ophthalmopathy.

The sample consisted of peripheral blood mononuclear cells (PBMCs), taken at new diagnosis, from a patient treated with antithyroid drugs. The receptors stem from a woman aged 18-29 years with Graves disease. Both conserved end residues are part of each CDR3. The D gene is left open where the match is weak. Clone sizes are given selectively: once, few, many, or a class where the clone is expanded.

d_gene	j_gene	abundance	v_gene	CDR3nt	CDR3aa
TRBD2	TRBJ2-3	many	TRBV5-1	TGCGCCAGCACCTCCGGGGGGGGGAGCACAGATACGCAGTATTTT	CASTSGGGSTDTQYF
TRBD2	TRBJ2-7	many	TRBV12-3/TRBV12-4	TGTGCCAGCAGTTCCAGGACTAGCGGGGGATCCTACGAGCAGTACTTC	CASSSRTSGGSYEQYF
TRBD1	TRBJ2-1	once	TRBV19	TGTGCCAGCAGGGACAGGTTGTCCTACAATGAGCAGTTCTTC	CASRDRLSYNEQFF
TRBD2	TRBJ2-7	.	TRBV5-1	TGCGCCAGCATGGGGGGGACCTGGCCCTACGAGCAGTACTTC	CASMGGTWPYEQYF
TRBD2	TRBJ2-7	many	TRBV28	TGTGCCAGCAGCCGTCGGGAGCGGGACTCCTACGAGCAGTACTTC	CASSRRERDSYEQYF
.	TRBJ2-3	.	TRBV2	TGTGCCAGCAGCGTAGGTAGCGGCAAGAGCACAGATACGCAGTATTTT	CASSVGSGKSTDTQYF
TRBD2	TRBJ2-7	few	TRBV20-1	TGCAGTGCTAGAGTTAGGACTAGCGGCTCCTACGAGCAGTACTTC	CSARVRTSGSYEQYF
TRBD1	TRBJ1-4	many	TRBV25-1	TGTGCCAGCAGGGACAGGGGGAATGAAAAACTGTTTTTT	CASRDRGNEKLFF
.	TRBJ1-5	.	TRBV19	TGTGCCAGTAGCTTCCCGGGGAACAATCAGCCCCAGCATTTT	CASSFPGNNQPQHF
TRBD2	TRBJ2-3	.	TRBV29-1	TGCAGCGTTGATAAGATTGACCTAGCGGGAACAGATACGCAGTATTTT	CSVDKIDLAGTDTQYF
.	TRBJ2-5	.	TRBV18	TGTGCCAGCTCACCAATCAAGGGCCCTCGGCAACAAGAGACCCAGTACTTC	CASSPIKGPRQQETQYF
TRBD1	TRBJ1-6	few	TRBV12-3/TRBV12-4	TGTGCCAGCAGTTCGGGACAGAATTATTCACCCCTCCACTTT	CASSSGQNYSPLHF
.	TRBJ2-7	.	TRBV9	TGTGCCAGCAGCGTAGCCGGGGGAGCCTCCTACGAGCAGTACTTC	CASSVAGGASYEQYF
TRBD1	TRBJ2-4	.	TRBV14	TGTGCCAGCAGCCAAACAGGGGCGTCAAACATTCAGTACTTC	CASSQTGASNIQYF
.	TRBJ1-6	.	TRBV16	TGTGCCAGCAGCCAATCACTGGATTCACCCCTCCACTTT	CASSQSLDSPLHF
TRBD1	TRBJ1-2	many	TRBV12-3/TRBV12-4	TGTGCCAGCAGCGTACCTGGGACAGCTAATGGCTACACCTTC	CASSVPGTANGYTF
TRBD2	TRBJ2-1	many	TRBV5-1	TGCGCCAGTAGAGGGGGACTAGCGGGAGTCGATGAGCAGTTCTTC	CASRGGLAGVDEQFF
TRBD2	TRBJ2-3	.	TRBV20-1	TGCAGTGCTACTAGCGGGAGGGCCGCAGATACGCAGTATTTT	CSATSGRAADTQYF
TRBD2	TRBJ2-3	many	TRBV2	TGTGCCAGCAGTGATCGGCTAGCGGGATTGTATACGCAGTATTTT	CASSDRLAGLYTQYF
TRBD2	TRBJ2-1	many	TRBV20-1	TGCAGTGCTAGAGACGTAGCGGGAGTCGTAGATGAGCAGTTCTTC	CSARDVAGVVDEQFF
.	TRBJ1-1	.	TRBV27	TGTGCCAGCAGTCTCTCCCCAGGCCACAGCTCTAAGGGGATGAACACTGAAGCTTTCTTT	CASSLSPGHSSKGMNTEAFF
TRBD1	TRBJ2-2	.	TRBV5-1	TGCGCCAGCAGCTTGTCCAGGGGGCCGGACACCGGGGAGCTGTTTTTT	CASSLSRGPDTGELFF
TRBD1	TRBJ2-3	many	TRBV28	TGTGCCAGCAGTGAGGGGGCGAGCACAGATACGCAGTATTTT	CASSEGASTDTQYF
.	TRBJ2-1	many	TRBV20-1	TGCAGTGCTAGAGATGACAAGACTGGGGCCTACAATGAGCAGTTCTTC	CSARDDKTGAYNEQFF
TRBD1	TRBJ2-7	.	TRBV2	TGTGCCAGCAGCGGCTGGACAGGGGGCTTTATATCCTACGAGCAGTACTTC	CASSGWTGGFISYEQYF
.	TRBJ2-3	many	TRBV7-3	TGTGCCAGCAGCCAGGCTAGCGCAGATACGCAGTATTTT	CASSQASADTQYF
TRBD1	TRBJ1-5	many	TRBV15	TGTGCCACCAGCAGCCGGGACAGGTTCTCTTCCTTCTCTAATCAGCCCCAGCATTTT	CATSSRDRFSSFSNQPQHF
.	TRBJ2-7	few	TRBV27	TGTGCCAGCAGTTTAAGAGGGGCAGGGACCTACGAGCAGTACTTC	CASSLRGAGTYEQYF
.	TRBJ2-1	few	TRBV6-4	TGTGCCAGCAGTGATACGGGAGAAGAGGATGAGCAGTTCTTC	CASSDTGEEDEQFF
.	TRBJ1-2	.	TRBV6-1	TGTGCCAGCGACGGCAACTATGGCTACACCTTC	CASDGNYGYTF
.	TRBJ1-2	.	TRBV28	TGTGCCAGCAGTTGGGCGGGAGGCTATGGCTACACCTTC	CASSWAGGYGYTF
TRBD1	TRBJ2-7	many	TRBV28	TGTGCCAGCAGACTCGGACAGGGGGGAGTCGGTGAGCAGTACTTC	CASRLGQGGVGEQYF
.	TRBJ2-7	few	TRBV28	TGTGTCAGCAGTTCCATCGAAACCGGGACACTTTCGGCAGTGTACTTC	CVSSSIETGTLSAVYF
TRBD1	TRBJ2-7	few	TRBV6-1	TGTGCCAGCAGCGGGACAGGGGATTCCTACGAGCAGTACTTC	CASSGTGDSYEQYF
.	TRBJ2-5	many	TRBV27	TGTGCCAGCAGTTTACTGGGTTGGGAGACCCAGTACTTC	CASSLLGWETQYF
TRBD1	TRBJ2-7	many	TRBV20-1	TGCACACTTAGACAGGGTATCTCCTACGAGCAGTACTTC	CTLRQGISYEQYF
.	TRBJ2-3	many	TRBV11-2	TGTGCCAGCAGCTTGACCCGACGGTTTGATACGCAGTATTTT	CASSLTRRFDTQYF
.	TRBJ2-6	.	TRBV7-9	TGTGCCAGCAGCTTAGCGGTATCAGGGGCCAACGTCCTGACTTTC	CASSLAVSGANVLTF
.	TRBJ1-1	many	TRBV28	TGTGCCAGCAGTTTTCAGGAGGAAGCTTTCTTT	CASSFQEEAFF
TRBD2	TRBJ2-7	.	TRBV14	TGTGCCAGCAGCCAAGGTGCACCCAGCGGGGGGTCCTACGAGCAGTACTTC	CASSQGAPSGGSYEQYF
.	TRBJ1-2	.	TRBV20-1	TGCAGTGATAGTGGCTACACCTTC	CSDSGYTF
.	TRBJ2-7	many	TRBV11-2	TGTGCCAGCAGCAAAACGACGGGACCAATCTCCTACGAGCAGTACTTC	CASSKTTGPISYEQYF
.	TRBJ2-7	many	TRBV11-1	TGTGCCAGCAGAACCAGGGAGTGGAGTTACGAGCAGTACTTC	CASRTREWSYEQYF
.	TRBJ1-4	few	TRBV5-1	TGCGCCAGCAGACTCCGGGGGGCAACTAATGAAAAACTGTTTTTT	CASRLRGATNEKLFF
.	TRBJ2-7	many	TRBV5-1	TGCGCCAGCAGCTTGGAGGGCGAGCAGTACTTC	CASSLEGEQYF
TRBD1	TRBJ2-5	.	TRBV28	TGTGCCAGCAGCCCCGGACAGGGGGCGCGAGAGACCCAGTACTTC	CASSPGQGARETQYF
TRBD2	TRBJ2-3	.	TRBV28	TGTGCCAGCAGTCGGACTAGCGGGAGGGGAGATACGCAGTATTTT	CASSRTSGRGDTQYF
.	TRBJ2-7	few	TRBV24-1	TGTGCCACCAGTGATAGGACAGCATACGAGCAGTACTTC	CATSDRTAYEQYF
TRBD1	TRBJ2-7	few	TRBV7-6	TGTGCCAGCAGCTTAATTACCCCGGACAGGGGACACTACGAGCAGTACTTC	CASSLITPDRGHYEQYF
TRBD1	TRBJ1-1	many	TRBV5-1	TGCGCCAGCACGCACGACAGGGGGCACACTGAAGCTTTCTTT	CASTHDRGHTEAFF
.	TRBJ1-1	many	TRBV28	TGTGCCAGCAGTTCCCTGACAAATTATCAGAACACTGAAGCTTTCTTT	CASSSLTNYQNTEAFF